This T cell receptor beta chain was sequenced for a study of response to subunit inactivated influenza vaccine. The study, taken as a whole, reports: The authors suggested that every seasonal influenza vaccination recruits few new T cells.

TCRdb reprocessed the RT-PCR reads with MiXCR, giving one entry per CDR3 protein. The sample carries 530,000 or so distinct CDR3 sequences, roughly 25% recorded once. The CDR3 runs to 13 residues. V lost 5 bases to trimming and J lost 6 bases, with 10 bases between them. Per germline, CDR1 SGHTA and CDR2 FQGTGA. Remarks on this clonotype: What it binds is not known.

The V and J genes are TRBV7-3 and TRBJ2-2; D not certain. The sequence came from a man aged 50 to 59 who received an inactivated influenza vaccine. The sample in question was CD4+ T cells sorted from PBMCs, obtained 5 days after vaccination. The CDR3 region has the DNA TGTGCCAGCAGCCCCTCAGCGTCCGGGGAGCTGTTTTTT. It specifies CASSPSASGELFF.